Shown below are 14 T cell receptor beta chains from a single sample sequenced in a study of CD8 T cells in ankylosing spondylitis. Findings and limits, study-wide: For ankylosing spondylitis blood, a TCR beta motif of under 10 highly homologous variants appeared characteristic.

Their antigen targets remain unknown. TCRdb processed the 5' RACE reads anew with MiXCR; each CDR3 protein has one entry. Of 700,000 to 850,000 distinct CDR3 sequences in the sample, approximately 10% are singletons; the top ten hold under 0.6%. The sequenced sample was blood, either unsorted or a sorted T cell fraction (not recorded which). The receptors come from a male donor with ankylosing spondylitis.

This clonotype was observed a handful of times. The chain employs TRBV4-2 and TRBJ1-1, with no clear D. Trimming left V 3 bases short and J 1 base short, with 12 bases between. The CDR3 loop spans 15 amino acids. Germline loops: CDR1 LGHNA, CDR2 YNFKEQ. Here the CDR3 reads CASSQGSSGNTEAFF. The CDR3 DNA follows: TGTGCCAGCAGCCAGGGCAGTAGCGGGAACACTGAAGCTTTCTTT.

This clonotype has just a few counts. J is TRBJ2-3 and V is TRBV6-5; D unclear. The CDR3 loop spans 13 amino acids. Germline CDR1 is MNHEY and CDR2 is SVGAGI. The V and J ends lost 4 bases and 1 base respectively, with 6 bases between them. The CDR3 sequence: CASSSHGTDTQYF. In DNA form, the CDR3 reads TGTGCCAGCAGTTCGCACGGCACAGATACGCAGTATTTT.

This clonotype was counted a few times. V is TRBV4-1 and J is TRBJ1-3; 11 nucleotides match TRBD1. Unmatched junction bases numbered 6, after V lost 4 bases and J lost 4 bases. The CDR3 is 16 amino acids. In germline, CDR1 is MGHRA, CDR2 YSYEKL. In DNA, the CDR3 is TGCGCCAGCAGCCTTCGGACAGGGGGCACAGGAAACACCATATATTTT. Its protein is CASSLRTGGTGNTIYF.

This sequence joins TRBV6-2 or TRBV6-3 and TRBJ1-1, with D tentatively TRBD1 (5 bases). Germline CDR1 and CDR2: MNHEY and SVGEGT. CDR3 length equals 13 residues. The germline V and J ends were trimmed by 4 bases and 4 bases, with 10 bases remaining between them. The chain's CDR3 is CASSFIGGTEAFF. CDR3 nucleotides: TGTGCCAGCAGTTTCATCGGGGGCACTGAAGCTTTCTTT.

A few counts support this clonotype. The chain recombines TRBV20-1 with TRBJ2-2; a weak D match, TRBD2 (7 bases). From germline, CDR1 is DFQATT and CDR2 SNEGSKA (reference sequence). The CDR3 runs to 15 residues. V gave up 3 bases and J gave up 2 bases, with 13 bases separating them. CDR3 in DNA: TGCAGTGCTAGGCAGCCGGGGGGCAACACCGGGGAGCTGTTTTTT. Protein sequence: CSARQPGGNTGELFF.

Details on this clonotype: Its ends do not fully match the called genes, so a read error is possible. The rearrangement joins TRBV5-1 to TRBJ1-1; D not resolved. The CDR3 consists of 14 residues. Germline CDR1 SGHRS, CDR2 YFSETQ. The CDR3 protein is CASSLGITNTEAFF. CDR3 in DNA: TGCGCCAGCAGTTTGGGCATCACGAACACTGAAGCTTTCTTT.

This clonotype was detected a few times. This chain joins TRBV7-2 and TRBJ1-5, with D possibly matching TRBD1 (5 bases). V dropped 1 base and J dropped 4 bases, with 11 bases sitting between them. The CDR3 consists of 15 residues. Germline V gene data show CDR1 as SGHTA and CDR2 as FQGNSA. The chain's CDR3 is CASSLDAGWNQPQHF. As DNA, the CDR3 is TGTGCCAGCAGCTTAGACGCAGGGTGGAATCAGCCCCAGCATTTT.

This clonotype was seen at least ten times. The chain couples TRBV20-1 to TRBJ2-2; D gene unclear. In germline, CDR1 is DFQATT, CDR2 SNEGSKA (reference sequence). The CDR3 runs 15 residues. The ends were cut back, 3 bases at V and 4 bases at J, with 15 bases in the middle. The CDR3 DNA follows: TGCAGTGCTAGGATCCGCGGAGCCGCCACCGGGGAGCTGTTTTTT. The encoded protein is CSARIRGAATGELFF.

This chain connects TRBV20-1 to TRBJ2-2, with 8 bases fitting TRBD1. Germline V CDR1 and CDR2: DFQATT, SNEGSKA (reference sequence). V was pared by 1 base and J by 5 bases, with 6 bases of the junction left unmatched. The CDR3 is 15 residues long. CDR3 protein: CSARARGRRTGELFF. The CDR3 nucleotides read TGCAGTGCTAGAGCCAGGGGGCGCCGGACCGGGGAGCTGTTTTTT.

The V and J genes are TRBV6-2 or TRBV6-3 and TRBJ2-1; D uncertain. The CDR3 length is 14 residues. The germline V gene has CDR1 MNHEY and CDR2 SVGEGT. Trimming cost V 6 bases and J 3 bases, with 12 bases left between them. Written as DNA, the CDR3 is TGTGCCAGCAGATCCCGGGCCCTCTACAATGAGCAGTTCTTC. Amino acids: CASRSRALYNEQFF.

This clonotype was observed a handful of times. This chain links TRBV18 with TRBJ1-1; D gene unclear. CDR3 length equals 15 residues. Trimming took 2 bases from V and 3 from J, leaving 13 bases between them. Germline assignment: CDR1 KGHSH and CDR2 LQKENI. CDR3 in amino acids: CASSPRQIGDTEAFF. The CDR3 DNA sequence: TGTGCCAGCTCACCAAGACAAATTGGGGACACTGAAGCTTTCTTT.

The V call is TRBV20-1, the J call TRBJ1-1; D ambiguous. V lost 3 bases, J lost 1 base, and 9 bases lay in between. The CDR3 length is 13 residues. Germline values: CDR1 DFQATT, CDR2 SNEGSKA (reference sequence). The CDR3 DNA reads as TGCAGTGCTAGGCACATCAAGAACACTGAAGCTTTCTTT. Its translation is CSARHIKNTEAFF.

The V and J genes are TRBV6-1 and TRBJ1-2, with D perhaps matching TRBD1 (5 bases). Per the germline V gene, CDR1 is MNHNS and CDR2 is SASEGT. Trimming removed 6 bases from V and 8 bases from J, with 25 bases in between. The CDR3 has 16 amino acids. Written as DNA, the CDR3 is TGTGCCAGCAGCATCCCGGGACTCCTAAGGGCTAAGGGCTACACCTTC. This gives the protein CASSIPGLLRAKGYTF.

The genes are TRBV29-1 and TRBJ2-3; 11 nucleotides align to TRBD2. Per germline, CDR1 SQVTM and CDR2 ANQGSEA. The CDR3 runs 16 residues. The trim removed 2 bases at V and 8 bases at J, leaving 12 bases unmatched. The DNA of the CDR3 is TGCAGCGTTGAACCCTTGCGGCTAGCGGGAGGAGGTACGCAGTATTTT. Translating gives CSVEPLRLAGGGTQYF.